The 14 T cell receptor beta chains reported below all come from one sample, sequenced in a study of blood T cell repertoires in COVID-19. Sequencing was performed with immunoSEQ multiplex PCR; in TCRdb, only in-frame clones are kept and a portion is missing. This sample has 350,000 to 450,000 clones; 80% to 90% occur once, and the top ten carry around 1.9%. Sequencing used PBMCs or T cells enriched from blood (not recorded which). The receptors were gathered from a man aged 40-55 years in a cohort exposed to, infected with or recovered from COVID-19 (not recorded which).

This clone showed up just once. This CDR3 is also generated by other DNA sequences in the sample. The V gene is TRBV2, the J gene TRBJ2-5; TRBD1 might be the D (6 bases). Per the germline V gene, CDR1 is SNHLY and CDR2 is FYNNEI. The CDR3 extends over 14 amino acids. Between the trimmed V and J ends, which lost 6 bases and 0 bases, there was a span of 11 bases. This CDR3 reads CASSRDRNQETQYF. The CDR3 DNA reads as TGTGCCAGCAGCCGCGACAGGAACCAAGAGACCCAGTACTTC.

This chain links TRBV24-1 with TRBJ2-1; TRBD2 might be the D (5 bases). V was clipped by 0 bases and J by 9 bases, with 14 bases between them. The CDR3 has 15 amino acids. Germline V gives CDR1 KGHDR, CDR2 SFDVKD. CDR3 coding DNA: TGTGCCACCAGTGATTTGAAGGGAGAATGGGGTGAGCAGTTCTTC. This encodes CATSDLKGEWGEQFF.

The chain carries TRBV6-5 and TRBJ2-3, with D tentatively TRBD2 (5 bases). CDR3 length: 12 residues. Germline CDR1 is MNHEY and CDR2 is SVGAGI. Trimming took off 6 bases at V and 6 bases at J, with 10 bases between the two ends. The CDR3 nucleotides are TGTGCCAGCAGCCGCGGGCGGGATACGCAGTATTTT. Translated: CASSRGRDTQYF.

The chain recombines TRBV7-9 with TRBJ2-2; 8 nucleotides match TRBD2. After removal of 5 bases from V and 3 bases from J, the junction contained 5 bases not matched to a gene. Germline-derived CDR1 and CDR2 are SEHNR and FQNEAQ (reference sequence). The CDR3 is made up of 15 amino acids. The CDR3 coding sequence is TGTGCCAGCAGCCGTACGACTAGCGACACCGGGGAGCTGTTTTTT. Its protein is CASSRTTSDTGELFF.

This clone was counted a few times. V and J are TRBV20-1 and TRBJ1-4; possible D gene TRBD1, 6 bases. Trimming removed 4 bases from V and 8 bases from J, with 8 bases in between. This CDR3 has 11 residues. Germline CDR1 is DFQATT and CDR2 is SNEGSKA (reference sequence). CDR3 protein: CSATTGEKLFF. As DNA, the CDR3 is TGCAGTGCTACTACAGGGGAAAAACTGTTTTTT.

The chain recombines TRBV6-4 with TRBJ1-2; no clear D gene. Germline CDR1 reads MRHNA; CDR2 reads SNTAGT. This CDR3 spans 11 amino acids. V was shortened by 6 bases and J by 2 bases, with 4 bases between the two germline ends. The CDR3 reads CASRENYGYTF. The CDR3, as DNA: TGTGCCAGCAGGGAGAACTATGGCTACACCTTC.

The rearrangement joins TRBV18 to TRBJ2-1; TRBD2 agrees at 10 bases. The CDR3 sequence is 15 residues long. V gave up 0 bases and J gave up 8 bases; unmatched junction bases: 4. The germline V gene encodes CDR1 KGHSH and CDR2 LQKENI. CDR3: CASSPPSSGSDEQFF. The CDR3 DNA reads TGTGCCAGCTCACCACCGTCTAGCGGGAGTGATGAGCAGTTCTTC.

The chain has TRBV5-1 and TRBJ2-2; 7 bases agree with TRBD2. The CDR3 extends over 16 amino acids. V gave up 2 bases and J gave up 4 bases; unmatched junction bases: 8. Looked up from germline, CDR1 is SGHRS and CDR2 is YFSETQ. The CDR3 region is CASSFWEGLGTGELFF. The CDR3 region has the DNA TGCGCCAGCAGCTTTTGGGAGGGCCTCGGCACCGGGGAGCTGTTTTTT.

This rearrangement joins TRBV27 to TRBJ1-1, with D unresolved. Looked up from germline, CDR1 is MNHEY and CDR2 is SMNVEV (reference sequence). Trimming pared 3 bases from V and 1 base from J, leaving 15 bases between. This CDR3 region has 16 residues. The CDR3 bases are TGTGCCAGCAGTTTCACCCCCCCGACTGGGAACACTGAAGCTTTCTTT. Translation: CASSFTPPTGNTEAFF.

The chain has TRBV10-3 and TRBJ2-5, with 7 bases matching TRBD2. Germline V gene data show CDR1 as ENHRY and CDR2 as SYGVKD. The CDR3 totals 16 residues. J lost 2 bases, V lost 10 bases, and 16 bases had no gene match. In DNA, the CDR3 is TGTGCCACTCCCCGGGAGGCGAAAGAAATACAAGAGACCCAGTACTTC. Its protein product is CATPREAKEIQETQYF.

The V call is TRBV5-1, the J call TRBJ2-1, with 12 bases that match TRBD2. Germline V gene lookup returns CDR1 SGHRS and CDR2 YFSETQ. This CDR3 has 16 residues. V lost 4 bases and J lost 4; bases outside the gene matches: 6. CDR3 sequence reads: CASSLGLAGIYNEQFF. CDR3 sequence (DNA): TGCGCCAGCAGCCTAGGACTAGCGGGGATATACAATGAGCAGTTCTTC.

The chain recombines TRBV28 with TRBJ2-5, with TRBD2 identical over 14 bases. Per germline, CDR1 MDHEN and CDR2 SYDVKM. Germline trimming cut 1 base from V and 5 bases from J; bases unmatched to any gene: 9. The CDR3 extends over 18 amino acids. DNA for the CDR3: TGTGCCAGCAGTTTATCGGGCGGGACTAGCGGGAGAAATGAGACCCAGTACTTC. It codes for CASSLSGGTSGRNETQYF.

This clone was seen only once. The chain uses TRBV27 and TRBJ1-2; the match to TRBD1 covers 7 bases. V lost 0 bases and J lost 5; bases outside the gene matches: 9. Germline-derived CDR1 and CDR2 are MNHEY and SMNVEV (reference sequence). The CDR3 has 16 amino acids. The CDR3 DNA is TGTGCCAGCAGTTTATCCGGGACAGCTAACTTTTATGGCTACACCTTC. It specifies CASSLSGTANFYGYTF.

This chain joins TRBV28 and TRBJ2-7; 16 positions agree with TRBD2. V shed 3 bases and J 6 bases; nucleotides not matched to a gene: 8. Germline values: CDR1 MDHEN, CDR2 SYDVKM. This CDR3 is 17 amino acids long. As DNA, the CDR3 is TGTGCCAGCAGTTTGGGACTAGCGGGAGGGGGATTGGGCGAGCAGTACTTC. Translated, it gives CASSLGLAGGGLGEQYF.